Listed below are T cell receptor beta chains from one sample, sequenced in a study of shared clonotypes between healthy human individuals. Method: immunoSEQ multiplex PCR; TCRdb's copy keeps in-frame clones and lacks some. The sample records roughly 700,000 clones, around 91% being singletons. Sequenced input: memory CD8+ T cells from PBMCs. The receptors derive from a man younger than 35 in good health. Some clones in this sample may be carry-over from other donors' samples. Each CDR3 is given with its conserved first and last residue.

v_call: TRBV27; cdr3_aa: CASSLLGQGIYEQYF
v_call: TRBV7-9; cdr3_aa: CASSFDRSYYEQYF
v_call: TRBV5-1; cdr3_aa: CASGLGDSTDTQYF
v_call: TRBV5-1; cdr3_aa: CASSLGLAGADTQYF
v_call: TRBV5-6; cdr3_aa: CASSLRTDGYTF
v_call: TRBV10-3; cdr3_aa: CAIKGPSGAEAFF
v_call: TRBV19; cdr3_aa: CASSPVKDRAPIGSNQPQHF
v_call: TRBV6-6; cdr3_aa: CASSYSGQETQYF
v_call: TRBV27; cdr3_aa: CASSVTRALYDEQFF
v_call: TRBV7-9; cdr3_aa: CASSPPLPGYEQYF
v_call: TRBV10-3; cdr3_aa: CAISESLAGGPDTQYF
v_call: TRBV5-5; cdr3_aa: CASSLAGPHSLYNEQFF
v_call: TRBV6-6; cdr3_aa: CASSYFGAPSPREQFF
v_call: TRBV7-6; cdr3_aa: CASRSPGPPSSNEQFF
v_call: TRBV7-3; cdr3_aa: CASSPTPLAGAYSEQFF
v_call: TRBV5-1; cdr3_aa: CASSPHGGGGLAGESSYNEQFF
v_call: TRBV9; cdr3_aa: CASSASAGGGTDTQYF
v_call: TRBV9; cdr3_aa: CASSPGGSGTEAFF
v_call: TRBV15; cdr3_aa: CATSRPPSRQPQHF
v_call: TRBV25-1; cdr3_aa: CASGGRRDTDTQYF
v_call: TRBV4-1; cdr3_aa: CASSHIPRGRRTEAFF
v_call: TRBV27; cdr3_aa: CASSLRRSGNTIYF
v_call: TRBV29-1; cdr3_aa: CSVRLGGATYEQYF
v_call: TRBV27; cdr3_aa: CASSPFGGSYGYTF
v_call: TRBV7-2; cdr3_aa: CASSSRTDGNTIYF
v_call: TRBV6-1; cdr3_aa: CASSALGDNEQFF
v_call: TRBV11-2; cdr3_aa: CASSPLDRGEEKLFF
v_call: TRBV27; cdr3_aa: CASSHSLVLAGFYEQFF
v_call: TRBV27; cdr3_aa: CASRIRDRAYEQYF
v_call: TRBV27; cdr3_aa: CASSLSIGLAGAEFF
v_call: TRBV14; cdr3_aa: CASSQFRRARPNTEAFF
v_call: TRBV7-2; cdr3_aa: CASRGHFSGNTIYF
v_call: TRBV28; cdr3_aa: CASMIGGGMSYNEQFF
v_call: TRBV29-1; cdr3_aa: CSVPVSGVGSTEAFF
v_call: TRBV2; cdr3_aa: CASSVGQGGYQPQHF
v_call: TRBV15; cdr3_aa: CATSRDRGYSGANVLTF
v_call: TRBV4-3; cdr3_aa: CASSLSHRGLNEQYF
v_call: TRBV4-3; cdr3_aa: CASSQVWAFTETQYF
v_call: TRBV7-8; cdr3_aa: CASSPRQLNRDRDGYTF
v_call: TRBV2; cdr3_aa: CASSDSIGGNYEQFF
v_call: TRBV5-1; cdr3_aa: CASSLEAGASTDTQYF
v_call: TRBV7-9; cdr3_aa: CASSPGLADYEQYF
v_call: TRBV5-6; cdr3_aa: CASSGRSYEQYF
v_call: TRBV9; cdr3_aa: CASSVGVTEAFF
v_call: TRBV16; cdr3_aa: CASSPNNGLRGYTF
v_call: TRBV13; cdr3_aa: CASSLGVPGAYEQYF
v_call: TRBV5-5; cdr3_aa: CASSSVREQYF
v_call: TRBV19; cdr3_aa: CASTQGDTQYF
v_call: TRBV28; cdr3_aa: CASALGYGYTF
v_call: TRBV28; cdr3_aa: CASSRQGRQPQHF
v_call: TRBV6-4; cdr3_aa: CASSDSRDPDTQYF
v_call: TRBV7-2; cdr3_aa: CASSLGGGYNYGYTF
v_call: TRBV28; cdr3_aa: CASSFSRFETQYF
v_call: TRBV9; cdr3_aa: CASSVAAKNTEAFF
v_call: TRBV27; cdr3_aa: CASSPGTASKQYF